The sample holds one count of the clone carrying this TCR beta chain. Its cognate antigen is unknown. The data stem from a study of cytomegalovirus exposure and HLA in healthy donors. The study's findings and limits: Immune exposure data for these donors was limited to CMV serostatus.

In the PCR, 60 Vbeta and 13 Jbeta primers were used. Per the authors' pipeline: Later analysis identified some 88 million unique TCR beta chains, approximately 11 million shared. TCRdb's table, derived via immunoSEQ multiplex PCR, lists solely in-frame clones and lacks some. The V and J calls and clone size are taken from that table; D and trimming were inferred from the DNA. This sample has some 190,000 clones, with 65% to 85% found just once. CDR3 length equals 15 residues. V was pared by 5 bases and J by 0 bases, with 14 bases between. Germline V gene data show CDR1 as MNHEY and CDR2 as SMNVEV (reference sequence).

This rearrangement joins TRBV27 to TRBJ2-7; TRBD1 might be the D (7 bases). The clonotype was recovered from a man aged 35-49 years in good health and CMV-seropositive. The sample taken for sequencing was PBMCs. CDR3 sequence reads: CASSKSGGSSYEQYF. Written as DNA, the CDR3 is TGTGCCAGCAGTAAATCAGGGGGGAGCTCCTACGAGCAGTACTTC.